These 27 T cell receptor beta chains were sequenced from one sample in a study of blood T cell repertoires in COVID-19. Assay used: immunoSEQ multiplex PCR; TCRdb lists only in-frame clones, some missing. The table shows fewer than 250,000 clones, with about 90% occurring only once. Sample: peripheral blood. These receptors were taken from a man aged 55 to 69 with COVID-19, enrolled during active disease.

J is TRBJ1-2 and V is TRBV16, with D possibly TRBD1 on 5 matching bases. V lost 0 bases, J lost 8 bases, and 13 bases lay in between. CDR3 length equals 14 residues. The germline V gene has CDR1 KGHSY and CDR2 FQNENV. The CDR3 region is CASSQSFQGWGYTF. In nucleotides, the CDR3 is TGTGCCAGCAGCCAATCGTTCCAGGGCTGGGGCTACACCTTC. The complete variable domain, with remaining parts taken from reference TRBV16 and TRBJ1-2, reads GEEVAQTPKHLVRGEGQKAKLYCAPIKGHSYVFWYQQVLKNEFKFLISFQNENVFDETGMPKERFSAKCLPNSPCSLEIQATKLEDSAVYFCASSQSFQGWGYTFGSGTRLTVV.

This chain joins TRBV4-1 and TRBJ1-3; 9 bases align to TRBD1. Per germline, CDR1 MGHRA and CDR2 YSYEKL. CDR3 length: 15 residues. The trim removed 4 bases at V and 4 bases at J, leaving 5 bases unmatched. The CDR3 loop reads CASSLGQGSGNTIYF. The CDR3 DNA reads TGCGCCAGCAGCCTGGGACAGGGAAGCGGAAACACCATATATTTT.

The rearrangement links TRBV20-1 to TRBJ1-6; a possible D gene is TRBD1 (5 bases). Germline V gene sequence: CDR1 DFQATT, CDR2 SNEGSKA (reference sequence). This CDR3 has 15 amino acids. The V and J ends lost 3 bases and 6 bases respectively, with 15 bases between them. Written as DNA, the CDR3 is TGCAGTGCTAGTCCAGGGTCGAATCTTAATTCACCCCTCCACTTT. This encodes CSASPGSNLNSPLHF.

This chain connects TRBV29-1 to TRBJ2-3; 8 bases fit TRBD1. The CDR3 extends over 14 amino acids. J was trimmed by 5 bases and V by 5 bases; bases with no gene match: 9. Germline V gene lookup returns CDR1 SQVTM and CDR2 ANQGSEA. The CDR3 reads CSVMETGVRDTQYF. CDR3 nucleotide sequence: TGCAGCGTTATGGAGACAGGGGTAAGAGATACGCAGTATTTT.

V is TRBV28 and J is TRBJ2-1, with TRBD2 matching 12 bases. Germline CDR1 and CDR2: MDHEN and SYDVKM. The CDR3 totals 16 residues. J was trimmed by 7 bases and V by 4 bases; bases with no gene match: 8. The CDR3: CASSSWTSGTWNEQFF. CDR3 coding DNA: TGTGCCAGCAGTTCCTGGACTAGCGGGACTTGGAATGAGCAGTTCTTC.

J is TRBJ2-1 and V is TRBV12-5, with TRBD1 matching over 7 bases. CDR3 size: 13 residues. V trimming: 6 bases; J trimming: 7 bases; junction bases outside the gene matches: 6. Germline V gives CDR1 LGHNT, CDR2 FRNRAP. CDR3: CASGATGPNEQFF. The CDR3 region has the DNA TGTGCTAGTGGCGCGACAGGGCCAAATGAGCAGTTCTTC.

The rearrangement links TRBV12-3 or TRBV12-4 to TRBJ2-4; weak D call: TRBD2 (6 bases). Trimming cost V 5 bases and J 10 bases, with 15 bases left between them. This CDR3 spans 13 amino acids. The CDR3 protein is CASSAGTAGIQYF. The CDR3 DNA sequence: TGTGCCAGCAGTGCCGGGACTGCCGGTATTCAGTACTTC.

The chain combines TRBV11-2 with TRBJ1-2; TRBD1 aligns across 9 bases. This CDR3 has 13 amino acids. Germline V CDR1 and CDR2: SGHAT, FQNNGV. Trimming cost V 3 bases and J 6 bases; bases outside gene matches: 2. The CDR3 region has the DNA TGTGCCAGCAGCTTCGACAGGGGGAATGGCTACACCTTC. Encoded protein: CASSFDRGNGYTF.

V and J are TRBV3-1 (or the pseudogene TRBV3-2) and TRBJ1-6; no clear D. In germline, CDR1 is LGHDT, CDR2 YNNKEL (reference sequence). The CDR3 has 16 amino acids. V was trimmed by 3 bases and J by 0 bases, leaving 9 bases between them. The CDR3 nucleotides are TGTGCCAGCAGCCATAAGGAGAGCTCCTATAATTCACCCCTCCACTTT. This sequence encodes CASSHKESSYNSPLHF.

The chain employs TRBV5-1 and TRBJ1-2, with D maybe TRBD1 (6 bases). This CDR3 comprises 15 residues. The V and J ends lost 0 bases and 3 bases respectively, with 12 bases between them. Germline values: CDR1 SGHRS, CDR2 YFSETQ. The chain's CDR3 is CASSLEGVGDYGYTF. The DNA for the CDR3 is TGCGCCAGCAGCTTGGAGGGGGTCGGGGACTATGGCTACACCTTC.

The chain uses TRBV30 and TRBJ2-1, with unresolved D. V lost 1 base, J lost 6 bases, and 4 bases lay in between. Germline V gives CDR1 GTSNPN, CDR2 SVGIG (reference sequence). The CDR3 consists of 11 residues. This chain's CDR3 is CAWSAVNEQFF. Written as DNA, the CDR3 is TGTGCCTGGAGTGCCGTCAATGAGCAGTTCTTC.

The rearrangement links TRBV2 to TRBJ1-5; TRBD1 aligns across 9 bases. V shed 4 bases, J shed 6 bases, and the junction held 1 base outside the gene matches. Germline values: CDR1 SNHLY, CDR2 FYNNEI. The CDR3 has 13 amino acids. For the CDR3, the DNA is TGTGCCAGCAGTGGACAGGGGGTTCAGCCCCAGCATTTT. It translates to CASSGQGVQPQHF. The complete variable domain, with remaining parts taken from reference TRBV2 and TRBJ1-5, reads EPEVTQTPSHQVTQMGQEVILRCVPISNHLYFYWYRQILGQKVEFLVSFYNNEISEKSEIFDDQFSVERPDGSNFTLKIRSTKLEDSAMYFCASSGQGVQPQHFGDGTRLSIL.

The J gene is TRBJ2-6, the V gene TRBV6-6; no reliable D call. V was clipped by 8 bases and J by 0 bases, with 14 bases between them. This CDR3 spans 16 amino acids. From germline, CDR1 is MNHNY and CDR2 SVGAGI (reference sequence). CDR3 in amino acids: CASLVRYSSGANVLTF. The DNA for the CDR3 is TGTGCCAGCCTCGTGAGGTATAGCTCTGGGGCCAACGTCCTGACTTTC.

The J gene is TRBJ1-4, the V gene TRBV5-1, with 8 positions matching TRBD1. Germline CDR1 SGHRS, CDR2 YFSETQ. V lost 4 bases, J lost 7 bases, and 12 bases stayed unmatched. The CDR3 contains 16 residues. CDR3 bases: TGCGCCAGCAGCACCGAGACAGGGGCCGCCGGTGAAAAACTGTTTTTT. Translated, it gives CASSTETGAAGEKLFF.

The genes are TRBV28 and TRBJ1-1; TRBD1 aligns across 9 bases. The CDR3 has 16 residues. Per germline, CDR1 MDHEN and CDR2 SYDVKM. V was clipped by 6 bases and J by 6 bases; unmatched bases: 14. CDR3: CASSLKFWDRAPEAFF. In DNA, the CDR3 is TGTGCCAGCAGCTTGAAGTTTTGGGACAGGGCGCCTGAAGCTTTCTTT.

The rearrangement uses TRBV7-3 and TRBJ2-2; D is uncertain. In germline, CDR1 is SGHTA, CDR2 FQGTGA. V was clipped by 5 bases and J by 6 bases, with 10 bases between them. CDR3 length: 13 amino acids. The CDR3 sequence is CASSLRLPGELFF. CDR3 coding DNA: TGTGCCAGCAGCCTCAGGTTACCCGGGGAGCTGTTTTTT.

This clone was seen more than once but under ten times. V and J are TRBV6-1 and TRBJ1-5; D is uncertain. Trimming pared 1 base from V and 4 bases from J, leaving 8 bases between. Germline CDR1 MNHNS, CDR2 SASEGT. The CDR3 runs to 14 residues. The CDR3 nucleotides are TGTGCCAGCAGTGAAGGGGAGCAGAATCAGCCCCAGCATTTT. Its translation: CASSEGEQNQPQHF.

The chain recombines TRBV6-6 with TRBJ2-7; 11 positions agree with TRBD2. The J segment lost 7 bases and the V segment lost 6 bases, leaving 14 bases of the junction unmatched. Germline V gene lookup returns CDR1 MNHNY and CDR2 SVGAGI (reference sequence). The CDR3 has 16 residues. The CDR3, as DNA: TGTGCCAGCAGCCCTCCCGGGGTAGCGGGAGGGGGAGAGCAGTACTTC. Protein sequence: CASSPPGVAGGGEQYF.

The table lists this clone with a count of one. The chain combines TRBV2 with TRBJ1-2; 9 nucleotides match TRBD1. The CDR3 runs 18 residues. V was pared by 6 bases and J by 4 bases, with 18 bases of the junction left unmatched. Looked up from germline, CDR1 is SNHLY and CDR2 is FYNNEI. The CDR3 spells CASSTTRDRVGGGYGYTF. The CDR3 region has the DNA TGTGCCAGCAGCACAACCCGGGACAGGGTAGGGGGTGGCTATGGCTACACCTTC.

V gene TRBV20-1 combines with J gene TRBJ1-1, with D possibly being TRBD1 (5 bases). V gave up 3 bases and J gave up 4 bases, with 12 bases separating them. From germline, CDR1 is DFQATT and CDR2 SNEGSKA (reference sequence). The CDR3 has 13 amino acids. The CDR3 DNA sequence: TGCAGTGCTAGTATTTCTAGGGGCACTGAAGCTTTCTTT. It codes for CSASISRGTEAFF.

The chain links TRBV2 to TRBJ2-3, with 11 bases fitting TRBD2. V gave up 5 bases and J gave up 2 bases; unmatched junction bases: 12. Germline CDR1 is SNHLY and CDR2 is FYNNEI. The length of the CDR3 is 18 residues. Here the CDR3 DNA reads TGTGCCAGCAGTACCGCCCCATTAGCGGGGGGGAACACAGATACGCAGTATTTT. Encoded protein: CASSTAPLAGGNTDTQYF.

The CDR3 DNA sequence: TGCGCCAGCAGCCCGGGACTAGCGGGAGGGGATACGCAGTATTTT. This translates into CASSPGLAGGDTQYF. The chain carries TRBV4-1 and TRBJ2-3; 16 positions match TRBD2. Per germline, CDR1 MGHRA and CDR2 YSYEKL. J lost 6 bases, V lost 4 bases, and 1 base had no gene match. The CDR3 is 15 amino acids.

The chain links TRBV5-1 to TRBJ2-1; 7 bases are a match to TRBD1. V shed 0 bases and J 6 bases; nucleotides not matched to a gene: 0. This CDR3 contains 13 residues. From germline, CDR1 is SGHRS and CDR2 YFSETQ. Here the CDR3 DNA reads TGCGCCAGCAGCTTGGGACAGGGCAATGAGCAGTTCTTC. Its translation: CASSLGQGNEQFF.

The CDR3 region is CATSSNSGTRSYNEQFF. CDR3 bases: TGTGCCACCAGCAGTAATAGCGGGACCCGCTCCTACAATGAGCAGTTCTTC. The rearrangement uses TRBV15 and TRBJ2-1; TRBD2 matches at 8 bases. Germline-derived CDR1 and CDR2 are LNHNV and YYDKDF (reference sequence). J lost 0 bases, V lost 3 bases, and 7 bases had no gene match. The CDR3 contains 17 residues.

This clone was picked up one time. The chain is built from TRBV4-1 and TRBJ2-1, with a weak D call TRBD2 (6 bases). Per the germline V gene, CDR1 is MGHRA and CDR2 is YSYEKL. Trimming stripped 3 bases from V and 8 bases from J, with 17 bases between. The CDR3 extends over 15 amino acids. The CDR3 bases are TGCGCCAGCAGCCAGAGCCTCCCTAGCGCCCATGAGCAGTTCTTC. This translates into CASSQSLPSAHEQFF.

This clone has a single count. The V and J genes are TRBV19 and TRBJ1-6; 7 bases map to TRBD1. The CDR3 covers 13 residues. Germline values: CDR1 LNHDA, CDR2 SQIVND (reference sequence). The V gene end was trimmed by 9 bases and the J gene end by 7 bases; junction bases not matched to a gene: 6. The CDR3 is CARRGQANSPLHF. The CDR3 DNA reads TGTGCCAGGCGTGGACAGGCAAATTCACCCCTCCACTTT.

V usage is TRBV16 and J usage is TRBJ1-1, with D perhaps matching TRBD1 (6 bases). V lost 6 bases, J lost 2 bases, and 16 bases lay in between. The CDR3 length is 15 residues. Germline-derived CDR1 and CDR2 are KGHSY and FQNENV. CDR3 residues: CASREYGTLNTEAFF. CDR3 bases: TGTGCCAGCAGAGAATACGGGACACTTAACACTGAAGCTTTCTTT. Full variable domain (missing parts from reference TRBV16 and TRBJ1-1): GEEVAQTPKHLVRGEGQKAKLYCAPIKGHSYVFWYQQVLKNEFKFLISFQNENVFDETGMPKERFSAKCLPNSPCSLEIQATKLEDSAVYFCASREYGTLNTEAFFGQGTRLTVV.